This entry describes one T cell receptor (beta chain). The sample originates from a study of blood T cell repertoires in COVID-19. The assay was immunoSEQ multiplex PCR, and TCRdb's table has in-frame clones only and misses some. The sample holds about 45,000 clones, about 89% seen once. The V gene lost 5 bases and the J gene lost 7 bases, with 12 bases spanning the gap. Germline lookup yields CDR1 SGHNT and CDR2 YENEEA. The CDR3 has 13 residues. The sample comprised peripheral blood. This clonotype originated in a human donor in a cohort sampled during active COVID-19. The chain is built from TRBV11-3 and TRBJ2-1; D perhaps matches TRBD1 (5 bases). CDR3 coding DNA: TGTGCCAGCAGCGTAAGGGGAAAAAATGAGCAGTTCTTC. This sequence encodes CASSVRGKNEQFF. The variable domain in full, with the rest retrieved from reference TRBV11-3 and TRBJ2-1, is EAGVVQSPRYKIIEKKQPVAFWCNPISGHNTLYWYLQNLGQGPELLIRYENEEAVDDSQLPKDRFSAERLKGVDSTLKIQPAELGDSAVYLCASSVRGKNEQFFGPGTRLTVL.